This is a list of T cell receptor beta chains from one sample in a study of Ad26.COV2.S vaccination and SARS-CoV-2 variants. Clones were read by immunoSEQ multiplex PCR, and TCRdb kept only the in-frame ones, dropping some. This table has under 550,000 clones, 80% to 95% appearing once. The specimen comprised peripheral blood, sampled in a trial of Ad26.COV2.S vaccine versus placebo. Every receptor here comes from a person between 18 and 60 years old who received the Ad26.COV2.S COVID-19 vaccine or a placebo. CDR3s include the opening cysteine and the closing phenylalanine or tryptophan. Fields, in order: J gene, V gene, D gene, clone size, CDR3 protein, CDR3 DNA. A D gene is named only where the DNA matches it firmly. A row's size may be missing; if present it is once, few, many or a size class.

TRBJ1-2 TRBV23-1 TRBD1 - CASSQRMRTGLYGYTF TGCGCCAGCAGTCAACGGATGAGGACAGGACTCTATGGCTACACCTTC
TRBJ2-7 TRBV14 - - CASSLTRNEQYF TGTGCCAGCAGCCTTACTAGAAACGAGCAGTACTTC
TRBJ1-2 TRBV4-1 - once CASSQDLGIRGYTF TGCGCCAGCAGCCAAGATTTGGGGATTCGGGGCTACACCTTC
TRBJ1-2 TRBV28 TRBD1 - CASSSDRADGYTF TGTGCCAGCAGCTCCGACAGGGCGGATGGCTACACCTTC
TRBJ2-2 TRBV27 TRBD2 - CASSLSGLAGAGELFF TGTGCCAGCAGTTTATCGGGCCTAGCGGGAGCCGGGGAGCTGTTTTTT
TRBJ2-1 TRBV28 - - CASRGEGSYNEQFF TGTGCCAGCAGGGGTGAGGGCTCCTACAATGAGCAGTTCTTC
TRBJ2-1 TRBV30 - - CAWSNSGGEQFF TGTGCCTGGAGCAATAGCGGTGGTGAGCAGTTCTTC
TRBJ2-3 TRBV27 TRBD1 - CASSSYRGTKSDTQYF TGTGCCAGCAGTTCGTACAGGGGGACAAAGTCAGATACGCAGTATTTT
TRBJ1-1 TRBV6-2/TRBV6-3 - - CASSKGGNRNTEAFF TGTGCCAGCAGTAAGGGGGGGAACAGGAACACTGAAGCTTTCTTT
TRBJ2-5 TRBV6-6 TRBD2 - CASRLSSGQETQYF TGTGCCAGCAGGCTTTCTAGCGGGCAAGAGACCCAGTACTTC
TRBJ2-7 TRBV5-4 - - CASRGHGSYEQYF TGTGCCAGCAGGGGACACGGGTCCTACGAGCAGTACTTC
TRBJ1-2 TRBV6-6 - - CASSYRDGYGYTF TGTGCCAGCAGTTACAGGGATGGCTATGGCTACACCTTC
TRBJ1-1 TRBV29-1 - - CSVLKTGNTEAFF TGCAGCGTTCTTAAGACAGGGAACACTGAAGCTTTCTTT
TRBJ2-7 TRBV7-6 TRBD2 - CASSSLAGGGEQYF TGTGCCAGCAGTTCCTTAGCGGGAGGGGGAGAGCAGTACTTC
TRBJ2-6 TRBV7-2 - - CASSILANVLTF TGTGCCAGCAGCATCTTGGCCAACGTCCTGACTTTC
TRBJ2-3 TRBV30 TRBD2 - CAWKGGPNTQYF TGTGCCTGGAAGGGAGGGCCGAATACGCAGTATTTT
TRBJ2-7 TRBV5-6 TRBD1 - CASTMTGQGYEQYF TGTGCCAGCACCATGACGGGACAGGGGTACGAGCAGTACTTC
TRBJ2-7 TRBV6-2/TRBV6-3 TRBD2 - CASSYPPGLAGGKQYF TGTGCCAGCAGTTACCCGCCAGGACTAGCGGGAGGGAAGCAGTACTTC